This TCR beta chain comes out of a study of blood T cells in healthy people across ages. The V and J ends lost 4 bases and 3 bases respectively, with 6 bases between them. Germline values: CDR1 KGHDR, CDR2 SFDVKD. The CDR3 sequence is 12 residues long. The second PCR ran about 6 to 11 cycles with a sample-barcoded 5' primer and J-beta primers. Every single cDNA molecule received a tag from a template-switch adaptor with 12 random nucleotides. TCRdb reprocessed the 5' RACE reads with MiXCR, giving one entry per CDR3 protein. The sample shows roughly 2 million distinct CDR3 sequences, about 49% of them seen only once. As regards this clonotype: What it recognizes is unknown.

Overall study results and limits: Age showed a roughly linear inverse relationship with TCR beta diversity per million T cells. A greater number of naive CD4+ cells and higher diversity distinguished long-lived donors from aged donors.

The sample, about 10 milliliters of peripheral blood, was drawn from each donor. The TCR sequence derives from a woman between 40 and 50 years old in good health. The J gene is TRBJ2-7, the V gene TRBV24-1; D is unclear. Sequenced: blood. CDR3 nucleotide sequence: TGTGCCACCAGTGACTTTAACTACGAGCAGTACTTC. As protein: CATSDFNYEQYF.